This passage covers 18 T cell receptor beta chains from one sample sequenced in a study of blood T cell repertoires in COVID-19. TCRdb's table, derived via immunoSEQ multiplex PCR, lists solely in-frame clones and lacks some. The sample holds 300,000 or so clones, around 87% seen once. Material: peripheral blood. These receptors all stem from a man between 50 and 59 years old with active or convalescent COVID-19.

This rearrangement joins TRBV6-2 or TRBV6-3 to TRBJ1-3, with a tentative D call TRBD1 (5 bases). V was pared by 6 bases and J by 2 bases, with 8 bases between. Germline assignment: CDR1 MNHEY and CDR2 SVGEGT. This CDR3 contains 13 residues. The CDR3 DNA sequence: TGTGCCAGCAGCGGGGCCGCTGGAAACACCATATATTTT. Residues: CASSGAAGNTIYF.

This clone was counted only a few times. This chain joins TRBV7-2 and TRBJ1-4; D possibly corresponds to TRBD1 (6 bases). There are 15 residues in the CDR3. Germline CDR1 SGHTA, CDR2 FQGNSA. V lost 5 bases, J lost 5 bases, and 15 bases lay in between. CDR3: CASSPYRVPNEKLFF. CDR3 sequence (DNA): TGTGCCAGCAGCCCTTACAGGGTGCCGAATGAAAAACTGTTTTTT.

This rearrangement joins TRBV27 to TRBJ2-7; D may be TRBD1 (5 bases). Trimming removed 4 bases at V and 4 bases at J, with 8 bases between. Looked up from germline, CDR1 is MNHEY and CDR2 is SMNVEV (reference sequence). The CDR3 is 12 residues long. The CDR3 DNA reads TGTGCCAGCAGTTCCTCAGGGTACGAGCAGTACTTC. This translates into CASSSSGYEQYF.

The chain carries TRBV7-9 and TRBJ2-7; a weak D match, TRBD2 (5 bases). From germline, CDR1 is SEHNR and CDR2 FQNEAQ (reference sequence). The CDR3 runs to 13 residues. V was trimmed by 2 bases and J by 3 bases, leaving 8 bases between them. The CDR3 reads CASSLSGIYEQYF. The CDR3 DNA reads TGTGCCAGCAGCTTATCGGGGATCTACGAGCAGTACTTC.

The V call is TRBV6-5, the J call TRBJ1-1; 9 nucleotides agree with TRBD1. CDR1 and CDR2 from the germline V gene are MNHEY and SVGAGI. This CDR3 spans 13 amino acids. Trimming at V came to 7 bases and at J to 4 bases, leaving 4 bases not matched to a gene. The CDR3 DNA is TGTGCCAGCAACAGGGGGCGCGGCACTGAAGCTTTCTTT. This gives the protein CASNRGRGTEAFF.

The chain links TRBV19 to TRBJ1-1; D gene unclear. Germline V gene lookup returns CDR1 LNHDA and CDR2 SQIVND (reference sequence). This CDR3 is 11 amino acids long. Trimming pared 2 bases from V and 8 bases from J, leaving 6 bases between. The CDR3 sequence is CASSIWQEAFF. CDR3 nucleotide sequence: TGTGCCAGTAGTATATGGCAGGAAGCTTTCTTT.

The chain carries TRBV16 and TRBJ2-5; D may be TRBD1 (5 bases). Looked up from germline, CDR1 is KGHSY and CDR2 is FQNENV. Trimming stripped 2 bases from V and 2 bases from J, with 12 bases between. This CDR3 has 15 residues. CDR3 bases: TGTGCCAGCAGCCAACTGGGGCCAGAACAAGAGACCCAGTACTTC. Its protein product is CASSQLGPEQETQYF.

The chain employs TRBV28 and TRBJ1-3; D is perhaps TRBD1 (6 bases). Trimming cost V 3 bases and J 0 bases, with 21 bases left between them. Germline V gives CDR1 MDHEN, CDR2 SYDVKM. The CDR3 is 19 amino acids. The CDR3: CASSFSKGARDTSGNTIYF. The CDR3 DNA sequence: TGTGCCAGCAGTTTTTCTAAAGGGGCCCGGGACACCTCTGGAAACACCATATATTTT.

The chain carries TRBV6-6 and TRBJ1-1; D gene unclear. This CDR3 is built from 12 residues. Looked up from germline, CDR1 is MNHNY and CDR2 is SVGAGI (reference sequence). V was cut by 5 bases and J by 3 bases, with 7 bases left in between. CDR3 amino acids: CASSPSHTEAFF. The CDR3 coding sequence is TGTGCCAGCAGTCCCAGTCACACTGAAGCTTTCTTT.

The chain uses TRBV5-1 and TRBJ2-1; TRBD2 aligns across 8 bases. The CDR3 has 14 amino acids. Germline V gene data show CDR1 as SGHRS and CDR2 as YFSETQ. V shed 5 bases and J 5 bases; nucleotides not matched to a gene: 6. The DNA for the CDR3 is TGCGCCAGCAGTACGACTAGCGCCGACAATGAGCAGTTCTTC. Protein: CASSTTSADNEQFF. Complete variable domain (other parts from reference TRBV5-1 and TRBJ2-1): KAGVTQTPRYLIKTRGQQVTLSCSPISGHRSVSWYQQTPGQGLQFLFEYFSETQRNKGNFPGRFSGRQFSNSRSEMNVSTLELGDSALYLCASSTTSADNEQFFGPGTRLTVL.

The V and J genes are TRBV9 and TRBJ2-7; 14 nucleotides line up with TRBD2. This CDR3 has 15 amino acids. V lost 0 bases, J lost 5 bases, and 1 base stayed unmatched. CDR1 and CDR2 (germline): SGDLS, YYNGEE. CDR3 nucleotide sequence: TGTGCCAGCAGCGTAGGGGGACTAGCGGGAGACGAGCAGTACTTC. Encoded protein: CASSVGGLAGDEQYF.

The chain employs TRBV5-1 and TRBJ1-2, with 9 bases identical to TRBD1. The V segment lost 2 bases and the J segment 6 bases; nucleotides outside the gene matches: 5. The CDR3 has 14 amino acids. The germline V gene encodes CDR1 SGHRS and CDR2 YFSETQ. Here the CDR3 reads CASSFTGGEDGYTF. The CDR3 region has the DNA TGCGCCAGCAGCTTTACAGGGGGCGAAGATGGCTACACCTTC. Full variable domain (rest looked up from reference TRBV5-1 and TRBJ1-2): KAGVTQTPRYLIKTRGQQVTLSCSPISGHRSVSWYQQTPGQGLQFLFEYFSETQRNKGNFPGRFSGRQFSNSRSEMNVSTLELGDSALYLCASSFTGGEDGYTFGSGTRLTVV.

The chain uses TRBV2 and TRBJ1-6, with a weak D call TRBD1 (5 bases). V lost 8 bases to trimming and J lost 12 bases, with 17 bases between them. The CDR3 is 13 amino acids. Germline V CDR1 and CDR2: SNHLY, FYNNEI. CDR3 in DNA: TGTGCCAGCCAATCTGGGACTTTCGGACCCCTCCACTTT. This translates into CASQSGTFGPLHF. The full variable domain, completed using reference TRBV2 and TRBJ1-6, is EPEVTQTPSHQVTQMGQEVILRCVPISNHLYFYWYRQILGQKVEFLVSFYNNEISEKSEIFDDQFSVERPDGSNFTLKIRSTKLEDSAMYFCASQSGTFGPLHFGNGTRLTVT.

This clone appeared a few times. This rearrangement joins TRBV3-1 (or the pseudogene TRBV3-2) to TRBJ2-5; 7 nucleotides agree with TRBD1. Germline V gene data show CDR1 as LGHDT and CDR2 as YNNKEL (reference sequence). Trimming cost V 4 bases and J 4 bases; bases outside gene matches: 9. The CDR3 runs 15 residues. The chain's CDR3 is CASSPYTGVGETQYF. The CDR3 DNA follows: TGTGCCAGCAGCCCTTACACAGGGGTCGGAGAGACCCAGTACTTC.

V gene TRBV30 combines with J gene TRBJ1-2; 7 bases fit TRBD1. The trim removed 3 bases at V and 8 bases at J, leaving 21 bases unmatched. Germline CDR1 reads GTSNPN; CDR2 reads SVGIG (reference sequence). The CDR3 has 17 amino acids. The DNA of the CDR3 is TGTGCCTGGAGCACAATCCACCGGGACAGCGGGGGCAGGGGCTACACCTTC. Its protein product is CAWSTIHRDSGGRGYTF. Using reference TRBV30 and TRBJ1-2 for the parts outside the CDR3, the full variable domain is SQTIHQWPATLVQPVGSPLSLECTVEGTSNPNLYWYRQAAGRGLQLLFYSVGIGQISSEVPQNLSASRPQDRQFILSSKKLLLSDSGFYLCAWSTIHRDSGGRGYTFGSGTRLTVV.

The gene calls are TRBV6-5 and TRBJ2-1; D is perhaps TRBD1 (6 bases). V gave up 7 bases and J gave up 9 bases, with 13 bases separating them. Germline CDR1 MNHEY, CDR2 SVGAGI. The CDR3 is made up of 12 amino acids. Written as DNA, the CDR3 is TGTGCCAGCACCCCACAGGGTAGTGAGCAGTTCTTC. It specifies CASTPQGSEQFF.

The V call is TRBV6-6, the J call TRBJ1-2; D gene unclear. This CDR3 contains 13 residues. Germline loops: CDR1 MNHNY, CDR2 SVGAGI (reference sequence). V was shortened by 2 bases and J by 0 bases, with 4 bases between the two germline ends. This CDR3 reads CASSYSSNYGYTF. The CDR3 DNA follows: TGTGCCAGCAGTTACAGCTCTAACTATGGCTACACCTTC.

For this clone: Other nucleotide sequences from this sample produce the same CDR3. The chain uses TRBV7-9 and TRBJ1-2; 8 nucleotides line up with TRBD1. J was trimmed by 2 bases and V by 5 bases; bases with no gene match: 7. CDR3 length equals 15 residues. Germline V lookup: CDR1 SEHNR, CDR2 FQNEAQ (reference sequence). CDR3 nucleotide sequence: TGTGCCAGCAGCCCTGGACAGGGACACAACTATGGCTACACCTTC. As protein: CASSPGQGHNYGYTF.